This TCR beta chain was sequenced during a study of blood T cell repertoires in COVID-19. Overall study context: COVID-19 samples from acute and convalescent phases originated in the United States, Italy and Spain. T cells, B-cell-depleted T cells, or PBMCs provided the cDNA or gDNA that served as material.

As handled by the study authors: Amplification with reference gene primers provided the estimates of nucleated cell counts. The table came from immunoSEQ multiplex PCR; TCRdb's copy has only in-frame clones and leaves some out. The DNA was the basis for D and trimming; V, J and clone size are from that table. The data hold some 280,000 clones, with 86% observed a single time. This clone was counted once. From germline, CDR1 is SGHDT and CDR2 YYEEEE. With V trimmed by 6 bases and J by 6 bases, 9 bases remained unmatched. This CDR3 has 15 amino acids. This sequence joins TRBV5-6 and TRBJ2-1, with 10 bases fitting TRBD2. The receptor was derived from a young woman with active or convalescent COVID-19. Sequencing was done on a sample of peripheral blood. The CDR3, as DNA: TGTGCCAGCAACCCCGGACTAGCGGACCCCAATGAGCAGTTCTTC. Its protein product is CASNPGLADPNEQFF.